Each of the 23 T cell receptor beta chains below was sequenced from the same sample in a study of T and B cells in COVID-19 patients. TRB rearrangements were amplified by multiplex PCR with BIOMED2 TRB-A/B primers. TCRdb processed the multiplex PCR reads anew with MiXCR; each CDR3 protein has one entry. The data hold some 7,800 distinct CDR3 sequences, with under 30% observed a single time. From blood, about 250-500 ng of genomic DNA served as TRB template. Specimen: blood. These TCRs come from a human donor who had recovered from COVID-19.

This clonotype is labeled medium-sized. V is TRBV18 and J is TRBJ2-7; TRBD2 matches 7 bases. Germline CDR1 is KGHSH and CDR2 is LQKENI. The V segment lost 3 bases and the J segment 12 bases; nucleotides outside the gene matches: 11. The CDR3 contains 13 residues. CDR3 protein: CASSPLDISGGYF. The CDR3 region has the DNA TGTGCCAGCTCACCCCTGGACATCTCGGGAGGGTACTTC.

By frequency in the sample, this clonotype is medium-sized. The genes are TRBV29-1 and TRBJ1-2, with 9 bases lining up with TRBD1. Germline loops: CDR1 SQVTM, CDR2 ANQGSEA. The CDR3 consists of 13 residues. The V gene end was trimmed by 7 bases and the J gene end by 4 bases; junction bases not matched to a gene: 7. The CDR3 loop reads CSALTGGLYGYTF. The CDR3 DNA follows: TGCAGCGCCCTAACAGGGGGCCTCTATGGCTACACCTTC.

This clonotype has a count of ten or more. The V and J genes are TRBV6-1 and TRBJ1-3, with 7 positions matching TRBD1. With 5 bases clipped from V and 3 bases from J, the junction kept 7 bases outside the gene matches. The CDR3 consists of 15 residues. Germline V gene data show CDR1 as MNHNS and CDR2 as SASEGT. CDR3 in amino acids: CASSLTGLGGNTIYF. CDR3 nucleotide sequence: TGTGCCAGCAGTCTGACAGGGTTGGGTGGAAACACCATATATTTT.

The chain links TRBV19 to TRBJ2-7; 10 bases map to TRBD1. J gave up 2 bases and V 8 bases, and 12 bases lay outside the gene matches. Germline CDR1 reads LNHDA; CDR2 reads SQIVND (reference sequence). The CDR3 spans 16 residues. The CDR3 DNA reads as TGTGCCAGTGACAGGCCTAGGACAGGGGGTACCTACGAGCAGTACTTC. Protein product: CASDRPRTGGTYEQYF.

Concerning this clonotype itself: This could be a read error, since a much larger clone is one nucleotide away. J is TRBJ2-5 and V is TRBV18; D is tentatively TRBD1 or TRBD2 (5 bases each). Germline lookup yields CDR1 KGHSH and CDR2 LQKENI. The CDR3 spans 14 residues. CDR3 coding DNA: TGTGCCAGCTCACCGGGACCAGGCCAAAAGACCCAGTACTTC. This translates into CASSPGPGQKTQYF.

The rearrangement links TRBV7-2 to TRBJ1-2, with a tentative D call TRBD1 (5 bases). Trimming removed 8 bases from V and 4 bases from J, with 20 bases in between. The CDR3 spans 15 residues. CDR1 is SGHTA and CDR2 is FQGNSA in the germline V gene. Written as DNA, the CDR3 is TGTGCCAGCCGATCCTTAGGGACGGGAGGCTATGGCTACACCTTC. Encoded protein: CASRSLGTGGYGYTF. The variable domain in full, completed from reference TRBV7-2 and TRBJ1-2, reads GAGVSQSPSNKVTEKGKDVELRCDPISGHTALYWYRQSLGQGLEFLIYFQGNSAPDKSGLPSDRFSAERTGGSVSTLTIQRTQQEDSAVYLCASRSLGTGGYGYTFGSGTRLTVV.

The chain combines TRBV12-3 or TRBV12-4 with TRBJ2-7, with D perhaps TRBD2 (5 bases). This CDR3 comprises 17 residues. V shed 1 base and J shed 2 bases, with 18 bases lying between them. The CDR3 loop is CASSLGPAGEPTYEQYF. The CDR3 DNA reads TGTGCCAGCAGTTTAGGACCCGCGGGCGAACCTACCTACGAGCAGTACTTC.

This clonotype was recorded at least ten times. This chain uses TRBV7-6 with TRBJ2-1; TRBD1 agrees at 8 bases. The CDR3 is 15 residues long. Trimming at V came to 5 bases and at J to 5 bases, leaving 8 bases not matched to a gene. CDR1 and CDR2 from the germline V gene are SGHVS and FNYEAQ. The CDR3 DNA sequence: TGTGCCAGCAGCGACGGGACAGGAGGCAACAATGAGCAGTTCTTC. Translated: CASSDGTGGNNEQFF.

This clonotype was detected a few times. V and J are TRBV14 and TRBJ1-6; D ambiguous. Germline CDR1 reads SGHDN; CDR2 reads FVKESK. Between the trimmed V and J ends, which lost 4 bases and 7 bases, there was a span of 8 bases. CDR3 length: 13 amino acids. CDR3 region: CASSPDGNSPLHF. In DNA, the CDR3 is TGTGCCAGCAGCCCGGACGGGAATTCACCCCTCCACTTT.

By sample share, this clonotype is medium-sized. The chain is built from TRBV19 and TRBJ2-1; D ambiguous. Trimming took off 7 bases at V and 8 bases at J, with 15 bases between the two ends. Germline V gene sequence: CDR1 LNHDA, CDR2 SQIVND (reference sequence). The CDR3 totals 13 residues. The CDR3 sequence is CASTPRPTDEQFF. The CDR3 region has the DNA TGTGCCAGTACTCCAAGGCCTACAGATGAGCAGTTCTTC.

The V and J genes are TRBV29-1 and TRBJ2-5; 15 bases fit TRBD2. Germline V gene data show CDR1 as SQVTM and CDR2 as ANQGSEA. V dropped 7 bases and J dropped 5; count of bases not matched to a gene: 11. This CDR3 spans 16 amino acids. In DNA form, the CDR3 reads TGCAGCGGGCGGACTAGCGGGAGGGCCGTAGGGGAGACCCAGTACTTC. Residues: CSGRTSGRAVGETQYF.

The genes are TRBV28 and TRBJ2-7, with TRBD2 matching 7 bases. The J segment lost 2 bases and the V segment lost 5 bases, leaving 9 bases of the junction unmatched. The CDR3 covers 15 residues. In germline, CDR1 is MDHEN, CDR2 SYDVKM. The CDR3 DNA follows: TGTGCCAGCAGTCTCCTAGCGGTAGGGGCCTACGAGCAGTACTTC. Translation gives CASSLLAVGAYEQYF.

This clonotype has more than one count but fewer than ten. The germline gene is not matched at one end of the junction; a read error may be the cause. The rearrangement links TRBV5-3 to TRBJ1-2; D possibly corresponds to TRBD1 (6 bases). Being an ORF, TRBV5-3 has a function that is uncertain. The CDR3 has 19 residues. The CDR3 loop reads CASSLGSIGDMKTRYGYTF. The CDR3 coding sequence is TGTGCCAGCAGCTTGGGATCTATCGGGGACATGAAAACTCGCTATGGCTACACCTTC.

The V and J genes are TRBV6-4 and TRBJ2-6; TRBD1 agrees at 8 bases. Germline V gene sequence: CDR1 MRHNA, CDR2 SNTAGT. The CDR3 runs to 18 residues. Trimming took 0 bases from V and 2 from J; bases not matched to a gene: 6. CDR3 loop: CASSDSNRGSAGANVLTF. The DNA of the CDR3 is TGTGCCAGCAGTGACTCTAACAGGGGGTCGGCTGGGGCCAACGTCCTGACTTTC.

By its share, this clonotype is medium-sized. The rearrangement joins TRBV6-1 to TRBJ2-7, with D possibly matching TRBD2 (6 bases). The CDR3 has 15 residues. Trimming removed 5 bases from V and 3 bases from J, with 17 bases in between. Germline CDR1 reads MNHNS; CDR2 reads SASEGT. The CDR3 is CASSIQPGLDYEQYF. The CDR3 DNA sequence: TGTGCCAGCAGTATCCAACCGGGACTGGACTACGAGCAGTACTTC.

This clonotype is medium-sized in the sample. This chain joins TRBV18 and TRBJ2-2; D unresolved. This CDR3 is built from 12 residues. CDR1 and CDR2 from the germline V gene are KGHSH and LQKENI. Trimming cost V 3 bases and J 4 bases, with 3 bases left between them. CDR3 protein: CASSPLTGELFF. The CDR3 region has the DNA TGTGCCAGCTCACCCCTCACCGGGGAGCTGTTTTTT. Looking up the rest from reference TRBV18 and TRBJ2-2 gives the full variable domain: NAGVMQNPRHLVRRRGQEARLRCSPMKGHSHVYWYRQLPEEGLKFMVYLQKENIIDESGMPKERFSAEFPKEGPSILRIQQVVRGDSAAYFCASSPLTGELFFGEGSRLTVL.

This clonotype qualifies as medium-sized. The CDR3, as DNA: TGTGCCACCAGTGATTTAGCGGAGGGCCCATACAATGAGCAGTTCTTC. Translating gives CATSDLAEGPYNEQFF. The chain combines TRBV24-1 with TRBJ2-1; possibly TRBD2 for D (6 bases). Trimming stripped 1 base from V and 4 bases from J, with 13 bases between. The CDR3 length is 16 residues. Germline CDR1 is KGHDR and CDR2 is SFDVKD.

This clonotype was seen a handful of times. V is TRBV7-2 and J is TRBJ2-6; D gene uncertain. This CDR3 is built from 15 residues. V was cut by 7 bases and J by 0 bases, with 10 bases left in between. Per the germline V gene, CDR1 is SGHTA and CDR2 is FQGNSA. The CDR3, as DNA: TGTGCCAGCACTCCATCAAACTCTGGGGCCAACGTCCTGACTTTC. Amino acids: CASTPSNSGANVLTF.

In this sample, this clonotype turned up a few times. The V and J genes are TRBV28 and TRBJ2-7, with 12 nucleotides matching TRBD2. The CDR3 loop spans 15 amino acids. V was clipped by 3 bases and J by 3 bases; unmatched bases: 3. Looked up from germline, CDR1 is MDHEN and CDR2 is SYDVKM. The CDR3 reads CASSFGLAGYYEQYF. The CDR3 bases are TGTGCCAGCAGTTTCGGACTAGCGGGATACTACGAGCAGTACTTC.

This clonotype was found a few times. The chain's CDR3 is CPRHTYNEQFF. CDR3 sequence (DNA): TGCCCCCGTCACACCTACAATGAGCAGTTCTTC. The chain uses TRBV10-1 and TRBJ2-1; D is unclear. The CDR3 covers 11 residues. The germline CDR1 and CDR2 sequences are WNHNN and SYGVQD (reference sequence).

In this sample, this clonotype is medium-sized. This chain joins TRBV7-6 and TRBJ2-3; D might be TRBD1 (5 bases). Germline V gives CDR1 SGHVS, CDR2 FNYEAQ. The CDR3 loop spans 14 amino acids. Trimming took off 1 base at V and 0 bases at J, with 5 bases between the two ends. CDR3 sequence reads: CASSLGQSTDTQYF. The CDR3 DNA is TGTGCCAGCAGCTTAGGACAGAGCACAGATACGCAGTATTTT. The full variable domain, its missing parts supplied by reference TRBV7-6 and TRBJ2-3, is GAGVSQSPRYKVTKRGQDVALRCDPISGHVSLYWYRQALGQGPEFLTYFNYEAQQDKSGLPNDRFSAERPEGSISTLTIQRTEQRDSAMYRCASSLGQSTDTQYFGPGTRLTVL.

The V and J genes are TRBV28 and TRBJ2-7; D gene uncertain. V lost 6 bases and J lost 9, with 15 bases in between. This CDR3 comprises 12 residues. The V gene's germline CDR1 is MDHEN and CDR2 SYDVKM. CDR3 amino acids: CASSTAEVWQYF. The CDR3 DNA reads TGTGCCAGCAGCACGGCAGAGGTCTGGCAGTACTTC.

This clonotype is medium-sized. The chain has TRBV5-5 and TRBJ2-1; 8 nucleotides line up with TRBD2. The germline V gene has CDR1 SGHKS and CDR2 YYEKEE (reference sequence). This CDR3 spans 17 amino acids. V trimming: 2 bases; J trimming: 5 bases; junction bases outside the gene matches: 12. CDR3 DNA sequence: TGTGCCAGCAGCTTATTTAGGCGGGAGGTGGTTGACAATGAGCAGTTCTTC. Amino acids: CASSLFRREVVDNEQFF.